Each of the 17 T cell receptor beta chains below was sequenced from the same sample in a study of patients and donors after allogeneic stem cell transplantation. TCRdb re-derived calls from the RT-PCR reads in MiXCR, one entry per CDR3 protein. The data hold 100,000 to 130,000 distinct CDR3 sequences, with 35% observed a single time. The specimen sequenced was blood, either unsorted or a sorted T cell fraction (not recorded which). These receptors all stem from a human donor who was either an allogeneic HSCT recipient or a stem cell or donor lymphocyte infusion donor (not recorded which). It is not recorded whose cells these are; they may come from a transplant donor.

This clonotype was counted between two and nine times. This chain connects TRBV28 to TRBJ1-4; D uncertain. V dropped 6 bases and J dropped 8 bases, with 25 bases sitting between them. There are 17 residues in the CDR3. Per the germline V gene, CDR1 is MDHEN and CDR2 is SYDVKM. The CDR3 bases are TGTGCCAGCAGCCTTAGAGGCGCCCAGGTCGGAGGAGAAAAACTGTTTTTT. Its translation: CASSLRGAQVGGEKLFF. The complete variable domain, with remaining parts taken from reference TRBV28 and TRBJ1-4, reads DVKVTQSSRYLVKRTGEKVFLECVQDMDHENMFWYRQDPGLGLRLIYFSYDVKMKEKGDIPEGYSVSREKKERFSLILESASTNQTSMYLCASSLRGAQVGGEKLFFGSGTQLSVL.

The genes are TRBV6-5 and TRBJ1-5; 7 bases line up with TRBD1. Looked up from germline, CDR1 is MNHEY and CDR2 is SVGAGI. CDR3 size: 15 residues. Losses at the gene ends were 6 bases for V and 5 bases for J; bases not matched to a gene: 10. CDR3 region: CASRPFGQVYQPQHF. The CDR3 nucleotides read TGTGCCAGCAGACCCTTTGGACAGGTTTATCAGCCCCAGCATTTT.

This clonotype was seen only a few times. The V and J genes are TRBV29-1 and TRBJ1-2; the D is unclear. Germline CDR1 is SQVTM and CDR2 is ANQGSEA. This CDR3 comprises 12 residues. Trimming cost V 5 bases and J 3 bases, with 10 bases left between them. The CDR3, as DNA: TGCAGCGTTAAGATCGTGCACTATGGCTACACCTTC. Amino acids: CSVKIVHYGYTF. The whole variable domain, filled in from reference TRBV29-1 and TRBJ1-2, reads SAVISQKPSRDICQRGTSLTIQCQVDSQVTMMFWYRQQPGQSLTLIATANQGSEATYESGFVIDKFPISRPNLTFSTLTVSNMSPEDSSIYLCSVKIVHYGYTFGSGTRLTVV.

This sequence joins TRBV29-1 and TRBJ2-5, with D unresolved. The ends were cut back, 4 bases at V and 3 bases at J, with 9 bases in the middle. The CDR3 extends over 12 amino acids. The germline gives CDR1 SQVTM, CDR2 ANQGSEA. CDR3: CSVGYQEETQYF. CDR3 DNA: TGCAGCGTTGGGTACCAGGAAGAGACCCAGTACTTC.

The rearrangement uses TRBV20-1 and TRBJ1-4; perhaps TRBD1 as D (5 bases). The CDR3 runs to 14 residues. The V and J ends lost 6 bases and 0 bases respectively, with 11 bases between them. Germline assignment: CDR1 DFQATT and CDR2 SNEGSKA (reference sequence). The DNA for the CDR3 is TGCAGTGCCGACAGATATGCAACTAATGAAAAACTGTTTTTT. As protein: CSADRYATNEKLFF.

This chain uses TRBV20-1 with TRBJ1-1; maybe TRBD1 (5 bases). Germline V CDR1 and CDR2: DFQATT, SNEGSKA (reference sequence). The V gene lost 6 bases and the J gene lost 5 bases, with 13 bases spanning the gap. This CDR3 has 12 residues. The CDR3: CSARPGRTEAFF. DNA for the CDR3: TGCAGTGCCAGGCCAGGGAGGACTGAAGCTTTCTTT.

This clonotype was counted only a few times. This rearrangement joins TRBV20-1 to TRBJ1-4; D is possibly TRBD1 (5 bases). Germline V gene data show CDR1 as DFQATT and CDR2 as SNEGSKA (reference sequence). V lost 6 bases to trimming and J lost 6 bases, with 17 bases between them. The CDR3 covers 14 residues. The CDR3 DNA is TGCAGTGCCGAGAAGAGGGAGGGGCATGAAAAACTGTTTTTT. Translating it yields CSAEKREGHEKLFF.

V usage is TRBV20-1 and J usage is TRBJ2-1, with 14 bases aligning to TRBD2. V dropped 5 bases and J dropped 4; count of bases not matched to a gene: 13. The CDR3 spans 18 residues. Germline assignment: CDR1 DFQATT and CDR2 SNEGSKA (reference sequence). CDR3 in amino acids: CSAGTSGRSRIGYNEQFF. The DNA for the CDR3 is TGCAGTGCTGGGACTAGCGGGAGAAGTCGGATCGGGTACAATGAGCAGTTCTTC.

This chain links TRBV28 with TRBJ2-7; D is unresolved. V was cut by 5 bases and J by 3 bases, with 2 bases left in between. This CDR3 is 10 amino acids long. Germline V lookup: CDR1 MDHEN, CDR2 SYDVKM. CDR3 amino acids: CASSRYEQYF. CDR3 nucleotides: TGTGCCAGCAGTCGCTACGAGCAGTACTTC.

The chain combines TRBV7-9 with TRBJ1-1; D uncertain. CDR3 length equals 13 residues. Trimming took 1 base from V and 8 from J, leaving 11 bases between them. Germline-derived CDR1 and CDR2 are SEHNR and FQNEAQ (reference sequence). The DNA of the CDR3 is TGTGCCAGCAGCTTAGTGCGAAGACCCGAAGCTTTCTTT. Translated: CASSLVRRPEAFF.

This clonotype occurred a few times. The chain recombines TRBV11-2 with TRBJ2-2, with 7 bases matching TRBD1. The CDR3 runs to 14 residues. Germline V gene lookup returns CDR1 SGHAT and CDR2 FQNNGV. The J segment lost 7 bases and the V segment lost 8 bases, leaving 10 bases of the junction unmatched. The DNA for the CDR3 is TGTGCCAGCCTTACATTCAGGGGGTTCGGGGAGCTGTTTTTT. It translates to CASLTFRGFGELFF.

J is TRBJ1-1 and V is TRBV6-2 or TRBV6-3; D gene uncertain. Germline V gene lookup returns CDR1 MNHEY and CDR2 SVGEGT. The CDR3 covers 13 residues. Trimming left V 2 bases short and J 3 bases short, with 7 bases between. The CDR3 spells CASSYVGHTEAFF. Here the CDR3 DNA reads TGTGCCAGCAGTTACGTAGGGCACACTGAAGCTTTCTTT.

V usage is TRBV12-3 or TRBV12-4 and J usage is TRBJ1-5; 9 bases map to TRBD1. Germline trimming cut 1 base from V and 3 bases from J; bases unmatched to any gene: 10. The length of the CDR3 is 18 residues. CDR3: CASSLVRGTGHSNQPQHF. The CDR3 DNA is TGTGCCAGCAGTTTAGTAAGGGGGACAGGGCATTCCAATCAGCCCCAGCATTTT.

The V gene is TRBV2, the J gene TRBJ2-1, with TRBD2 identical over 7 bases. CDR1 and CDR2 (germline): SNHLY, FYNNEI. J gave up 8 bases and V 3 bases, and 4 bases lay outside the gene matches. The CDR3 extends over 13 amino acids. For the CDR3, the DNA is TGTGCCAGCAGTGAGAGGGAGGGGTATGAGCAGTTCTTC. Translating it yields CASSEREGYEQFF.

V is TRBV28 and J is TRBJ1-4; D not resolved. The CDR3 sequence is 14 residues long. The V gene lost 3 bases and the J gene lost 5 bases, with 10 bases spanning the gap. CDR1 and CDR2 (germline): MDHEN, SYDVKM. DNA of the CDR3: TGTGCCAGCAGTTTCAGGACTGGGAATGAAAAACTGTTTTTT. Translated, it gives CASSFRTGNEKLFF. Full variable domain (remainder filled in from reference TRBV28 and TRBJ1-4): DVKVTQSSRYLVKRTGEKVFLECVQDMDHENMFWYRQDPGLGLRLIYFSYDVKMKEKGDIPEGYSVSREKKERFSLILESASTNQTSMYLCASSFRTGNEKLFFGSGTQLSVL.

This sequence joins TRBV5-1 and TRBJ2-3, with D unclear. The germline V gene encodes CDR1 SGHRS and CDR2 YFSETQ. CDR3 length: 15 amino acids. The V end lost 6 bases, the J end lost 2 bases, and 16 bases lay between the germline ends. This chain's CDR3 is CASTPLVGFTDTQYF. The CDR3 nucleotides are TGCGCCAGCACCCCCTTGGTTGGGTTCACAGATACGCAGTATTTT.

The chain recombines TRBV2 with TRBJ2-7, with D perhaps assigned TRBD1 or TRBD2 (6 bases each). The germline CDR1 and CDR2 sequences are SNHLY and FYNNEI. Trimming took off 6 bases at V and 4 bases at J, with 13 bases between the two ends. The CDR3 is 13 amino acids. The CDR3 nucleotides are TGTGCCAGCAGGGTAGGGGGGATTTACGAGCAGTACTTC. As protein: CASRVGGIYEQYF.